One sample yielded the 10 T cell receptor beta chains listed below, sequenced in a study of blood T cell repertoires in COVID-19. Sequencing was performed with immunoSEQ multiplex PCR; in TCRdb, only in-frame clones are kept and a portion is missing. This table holds about 80,000 clones, 80% found once. Material: peripheral blood. The receptors come from a woman in her forties with active or convalescent COVID-19.

This clone was observed a few times. The J gene is TRBJ1-3, the V gene TRBV4-3; D is ambiguous. This CDR3 comprises 15 residues. CDR1 is LGHNA, CDR2 YSLEER, per germline. The germline V and J ends were trimmed by 1 base and 0 bases, with 7 bases remaining between them. Here the CDR3 reads CASSQGWSSGNTIYF. The CDR3 region has the DNA TGCGCCAGCAGCCAAGGATGGAGCTCTGGAAACACCATATATTTT.

V usage is TRBV19 and J usage is TRBJ2-5; tentatively, D is TRBD1 (6 bases). The CDR3 is 15 amino acids. CDR1 LNHDA and CDR2 SQIVND come from the germline V gene (reference sequence). Trimming shortened V by 3 bases and J by 9 bases, and 20 bases separated the two germline ends. Written as DNA, the CDR3 is TGTGCCAGTAGTATCGAGTCCACCTCGAAGGGGGCCCAGTACTTC. Translated, it gives CASSIESTSKGAQYF.

This sequence joins TRBV19 and TRBJ2-1; 10 bases match TRBD2. The CDR3 extends over 13 amino acids. Looked up from germline, CDR1 is LNHDA and CDR2 is SQIVND (reference sequence). V lost 6 bases to trimming and J lost 7 bases; unmatched junction nucleotides: 3. The CDR3 reads CASSLLAGNEQFF. The CDR3 region has the DNA TGTGCCAGTAGCCTACTAGCGGGGAATGAGCAGTTCTTC.

The chain carries TRBV5-8 and TRBJ2-3; D is perhaps TRBD1 (6 bases). V was cut by 10 bases and J by 4 bases, with 19 bases left in between. This CDR3 has 14 residues. The germline gives CDR1 SGHTS, CDR2 YDEGEE. DNA of the CDR3: TGTGCCGGATCACAGGGCGATAGGGCAGATACGCAGTATTTT. This codes for CAGSQGDRADTQYF.

The chain uses TRBV7-2 and TRBJ1-5, with TRBD1 identical over 12 bases. CDR3 length equals 16 residues. V was clipped by 5 bases and J by 6 bases; unmatched bases: 8. CDR1 SGHTA and CDR2 FQGNSA come from the germline V gene. CDR3 nucleotide sequence: TGTGCCAGCAGCCCTGGGGACAGGGGGCTCAGTCAGCCCCAGCATTTT. This gives the protein CASSPGDRGLSQPQHF.

In its sample, this clone was seen once. This rearrangement joins TRBV19 to TRBJ2-3; 7 nucleotides match TRBD1. The CDR3 contains 16 residues. The junction had 12 bases not matched to a gene; V was cut back by 7 bases and J by 2 bases. The V gene's germline CDR1 is LNHDA and CDR2 SQIVND (reference sequence). The CDR3 region is CASNQGGSYYTDTQYF. The CDR3 DNA sequence: TGTGCCAGTAACCAAGGGGGCTCATACTACACAGATACGCAGTATTTT. The entire variable domain, with the rest obtained from reference TRBV19 and TRBJ2-3, is as follows: DGGITQSPKYLFRKEGQNVTLSCEQNLNHDAMYWYRQDPGQGLRLIYYSQIVNDFQKGDIAEGYSVSREKKESFPLTVTSAQKNPTAFYLCASNQGGSYYTDTQYFGPGTRLTVL.

J is TRBJ2-5 and V is TRBV7-3, with 12 nucleotides matching TRBD2. Trimming at V came to 5 bases and at J to 4 bases, leaving 5 bases not matched to a gene. The CDR3 totals 15 residues. Germline CDR1 is SGHTA and CDR2 is FQGTGA. CDR3 amino acids: CASSPSGGAGETQYF. DNA for the CDR3: TGTGCCAGCAGCCCTAGCGGGGGGGCAGGAGAGACCCAGTACTTC.

The genes are TRBV2 and TRBJ1-2, with D perhaps TRBD1 (6 bases). From germline, CDR1 is SNHLY and CDR2 FYNNEI. This CDR3 has 14 amino acids. Trimming left V 3 bases short and J 5 bases short, with 13 bases between. The CDR3 loop is CASSDSGHKYGYTF. CDR3 DNA: TGTGCCAGCAGTGACTCGGGACATAAGTATGGCTACACCTTC.

The rearrangement uses TRBV4-3 and TRBJ2-7; D is unclear. Trimming stripped 1 base from V and 0 bases from J, with 7 bases between. This CDR3 region has 14 residues. Germline CDR1 and CDR2: LGHNA and YSLEER. The CDR3 here is CASSQVTASYEQYF. Here the CDR3 DNA reads TGCGCCAGCAGCCAAGTCACAGCCTCCTACGAGCAGTACTTC.

This clone was seen once. The chain has TRBV4-3 and TRBJ2-1; 7 positions match TRBD2. CDR1 LGHNA and CDR2 YSLEER come from the germline V gene. This CDR3 has 15 residues. The trim removed 0 bases at V and 9 bases at J, leaving 8 bases unmatched. The CDR3: CASSQDDGTTGEQFF. In DNA, the CDR3 is TGCGCCAGCAGCCAAGATGACGGGACTACCGGTGAGCAGTTCTTC.